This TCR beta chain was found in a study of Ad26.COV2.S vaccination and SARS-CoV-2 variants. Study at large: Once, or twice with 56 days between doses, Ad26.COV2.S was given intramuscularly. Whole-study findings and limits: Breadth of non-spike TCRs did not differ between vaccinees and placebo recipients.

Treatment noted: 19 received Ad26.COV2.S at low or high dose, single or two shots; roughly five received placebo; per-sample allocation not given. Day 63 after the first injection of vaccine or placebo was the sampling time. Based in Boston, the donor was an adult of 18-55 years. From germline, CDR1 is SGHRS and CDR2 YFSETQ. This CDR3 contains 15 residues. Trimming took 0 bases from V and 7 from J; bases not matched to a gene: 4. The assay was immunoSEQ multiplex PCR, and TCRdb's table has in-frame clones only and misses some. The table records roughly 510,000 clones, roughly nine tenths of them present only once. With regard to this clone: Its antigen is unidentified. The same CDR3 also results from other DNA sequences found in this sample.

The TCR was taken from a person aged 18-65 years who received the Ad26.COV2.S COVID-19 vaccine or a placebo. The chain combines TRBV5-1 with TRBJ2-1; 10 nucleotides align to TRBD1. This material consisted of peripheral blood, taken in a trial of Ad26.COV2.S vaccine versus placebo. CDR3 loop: CASSLEGTGVNEQFF. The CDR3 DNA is TGCGCCAGCAGCTTGGAAGGGACAGGGGTTAATGAGCAGTTCTTC.